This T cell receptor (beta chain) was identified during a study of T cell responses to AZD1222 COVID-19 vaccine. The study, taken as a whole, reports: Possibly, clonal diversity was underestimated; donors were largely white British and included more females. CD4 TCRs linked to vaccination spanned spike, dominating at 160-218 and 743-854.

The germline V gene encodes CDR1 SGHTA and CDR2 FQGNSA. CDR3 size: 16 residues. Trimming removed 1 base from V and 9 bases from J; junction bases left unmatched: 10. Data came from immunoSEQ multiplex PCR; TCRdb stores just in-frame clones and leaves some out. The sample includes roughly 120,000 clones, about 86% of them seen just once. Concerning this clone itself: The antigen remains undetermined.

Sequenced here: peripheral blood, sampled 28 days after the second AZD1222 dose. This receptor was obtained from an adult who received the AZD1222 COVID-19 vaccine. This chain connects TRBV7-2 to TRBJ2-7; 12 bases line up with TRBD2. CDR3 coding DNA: TGTGCCAGCAGCTTAGAGCCTAGCGGGGGGGTAGTCGGGCAGTACTTC. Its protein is CASSLEPSGGVVGQYF.